These T cell receptor beta chains were read from a single sample in a study of control samples from healthy donors and cancer patients. The method was immunoSEQ multiplex PCR; TCRdb's version includes in-frame clones alone and lacks a portion of them. The sample lists around 71,000 clones; about 89% were seen once. Sequenced sample: PBMCs. The receptors were sampled from a woman between 45 and 65 years old with head and neck cancer. Both conserved end residues are part of each CDR3. Fields, in order: J gene, D gene, clone size, V gene, CDR3 protein, CDR3 DNA. The D gene is left open where the match is weak. Clone sizes are given selectively: once, few, many, or a class where the clone is expanded.

j_gene: TRBJ1-4; d_gene: -; abundance: -; v_gene: TRBV5-1; CDR3aa: CASSRGPDNEKLFF; CDR3nt: TGCGCCAGCAGCCGAGGTCCAGATAATGAAAAACTGTTTTTT
j_gene: TRBJ2-5; d_gene: TRBD1; abundance: -; v_gene: TRBV5-5; CDR3aa: CASSLFGQGQGWETQYF; CDR3nt: TGTGCCAGCAGCTTGTTCGGGCAGGGACAGGGGTGGGAGACCCAGTACTTC
j_gene: TRBJ2-3; d_gene: TRBD1; abundance: once; v_gene: TRBV20-1; CDR3aa: CSASPLQGSAQYF; CDR3nt: TGCAGTGCTAGTCCCTTACAGGGGAGTGCGCAGTATTTT
j_gene: TRBJ2-7; d_gene: -; abundance: -; v_gene: TRBV2; CDR3aa: CASSLTGRISYEQYF; CDR3nt: TGTGCCAGCAGTTTAACAGGACGTATCTCCTACGAGCAGTACTTC
j_gene: TRBJ2-6; d_gene: -; abundance: -; v_gene: TRBV7-2; CDR3aa: CASSLNTGAGANVLTF; CDR3nt: TGTGCCAGCAGCTTAAATACCGGGGCTGGGGCCAACGTCCTGACTTTC
j_gene: TRBJ1-1; d_gene: -; abundance: -; v_gene: TRBV6-1; CDR3aa: CASSGGWGKTLNTEAFF; CDR3nt: TGTGCCAGCAGTGGTGGTTGGGGGAAAACCTTGAACACTGAAGCTTTCTTT
j_gene: TRBJ2-2; d_gene: TRBD1; abundance: -; v_gene: TRBV5-1; CDR3aa: CASSLLPGQGNTGELFF; CDR3nt: TGCGCCAGCAGCCTACTACCGGGACAGGGGAACACCGGGGAGCTGTTTTTT
j_gene: TRBJ1-5; d_gene: -; abundance: -; v_gene: TRBV30; CDR3aa: CAWSPLREKPQHF; CDR3nt: TGTGCCTGGAGTCCTCTCAGGGAGAAGCCCCAGCATTTT
j_gene: TRBJ1-1; d_gene: -; abundance: -; v_gene: TRBV2; CDR3aa: CASETGSTEAFF; CDR3nt: TGTGCCAGCGAAACAGGGTCCACTGAAGCTTTCTTT
j_gene: TRBJ1-2; d_gene: -; abundance: -; v_gene: TRBV5-1; CDR3aa: CASSPDRYYGYTF; CDR3nt: TGCGCCAGCAGCCCGGACCGCTACTATGGCTACACCTTC
j_gene: TRBJ2-1; d_gene: -; abundance: -; v_gene: TRBV9; CDR3aa: CASSVAGGLNNEQFF; CDR3nt: TGTGCCAGCAGCGTAGCGGGGGGCCTGAACAATGAGCAGTTCTTC
j_gene: TRBJ2-1; d_gene: -; abundance: -; v_gene: TRBV28; CDR3aa: CASTPGQGRHEQFF; CDR3nt: TGTGCCAGCACCCCTGGGCAGGGTCGACATGAGCAGTTCTTC
j_gene: TRBJ2-3; d_gene: -; abundance: -; v_gene: TRBV7-3; CDR3aa: CASSASSGRDTQYF; CDR3nt: TGTGCCAGCAGCGCCTCGTCAGGGCGAGATACGCAGTATTTT
j_gene: TRBJ2-5; d_gene: TRBD1; abundance: once; v_gene: TRBV7-2; CDR3aa: CASSSEQGAPAETQYF; CDR3nt: TGTGCCAGCAGCTCTGAGCAGGGGGCGCCTGCTGAGACCCAGTACTTC
j_gene: TRBJ1-2; d_gene: TRBD1; abundance: -; v_gene: TRBV7-2; CDR3aa: CASRQGQGYGYTF; CDR3nt: TGTGCCAGCAGACAAGGACAGGGCTATGGCTACACCTTC
j_gene: TRBJ2-7; d_gene: -; abundance: once; v_gene: TRBV9; CDR3aa: CASSVGGQANYEQYF; CDR3nt: TGTGCCAGCAGCGTAGGGGGACAAGCCAACTACGAGCAGTACTTC
j_gene: TRBJ2-1; d_gene: TRBD2; abundance: -; v_gene: TRBV5-1; CDR3aa: CASSLASGLAGGDEQFF; CDR3nt: TGCGCCAGCAGCTTGGCCAGCGGACTAGCGGGGGGGGATGAGCAGTTCTTC
j_gene: TRBJ2-7; d_gene: -; abundance: -; v_gene: TRBV12-3/TRBV12-4; CDR3aa: CASSLFDEQYF; CDR3nt: TGTGCCAGCAGTTTGTTCGACGAGCAGTACTTC
j_gene: TRBJ1-1; d_gene: TRBD1; abundance: -; v_gene: TRBV5-4; CDR3aa: CASSPTGRTEAFF; CDR3nt: TGTGCCAGCAGCCCGACAGGGCGCACTGAAGCTTTCTTT
j_gene: TRBJ1-1; d_gene: -; abundance: -; v_gene: TRBV29-1; CDR3aa: CSVSQGKNTEAFF; CDR3nt: TGCAGCGTTTCTCAGGGGAAGAACACTGAAGCTTTCTTT
j_gene: TRBJ2-7; d_gene: -; abundance: -; v_gene: TRBV7-2; CDR3aa: CASSLSDYEQYF; CDR3nt: TGTGCCAGCAGCTTAAGTGACTACGAGCAGTACTTC
j_gene: TRBJ1-1; d_gene: -; abundance: -; v_gene: TRBV6-2/TRBV6-3; CDR3aa: CASSYRGFRPEAFF; CDR3nt: TGTGCCAGCAGTTACAGGGGGTTCCGCCCTGAAGCTTTCTTT
j_gene: TRBJ1-1; d_gene: TRBD1; abundance: -; v_gene: TRBV4-1; CDR3aa: CASSQDRQGAQNTEAFF; CDR3nt: TGCGCCAGCAGCCAAGATAGGCAGGGGGCGCAGAACACTGAAGCTTTCTTT
j_gene: TRBJ2-3; d_gene: TRBD2; abundance: few; v_gene: TRBV3-1/TRBV3-2; CDR3aa: CASSQDGGVWDTQYF; CDR3nt: TGTGCCAGCAGCCAAGATGGGGGGGTGTGGGATACGCAGTATTTT
j_gene: TRBJ2-1; d_gene: TRBD2; abundance: -; v_gene: TRBV6-2/TRBV6-3; CDR3aa: CASSLGLAGGFEQFF; CDR3nt: TGTGCCAGCAGCCTCGGACTAGCGGGGGGCTTTGAGCAGTTCTTC
j_gene: TRBJ2-1; d_gene: -; abundance: once; v_gene: TRBV4-2; CDR3aa: CASSQGLGYNEQFF; CDR3nt: TGTGCCAGCAGCCAGGGCCTCGGGTACAATGAGCAGTTCTTC
j_gene: TRBJ1-5; d_gene: TRBD1; abundance: -; v_gene: TRBV28; CDR3aa: CASSSFSGGDQPQHF; CDR3nt: TGTGCCAGCAGTTCCTTCTCAGGGGGAGATCAGCCCCAGCATTTT
j_gene: TRBJ2-3; d_gene: -; abundance: -; v_gene: TRBV28; CDR3aa: CASSQVGGRGDTQYF; CDR3nt: TGTGCCAGCAGCCAAGTGGGGGGGCGAGGAGATACGCAGTATTTT
j_gene: TRBJ2-7; d_gene: -; abundance: -; v_gene: TRBV21-1; CDR3aa: CASSPSGQGMGEQYF; CDR3nt: TGTGCCAGCAGCCCCAGCGGACAGGGAATGGGTGAGCAGTACTTC
j_gene: TRBJ1-5; d_gene: TRBD1; abundance: medium-sized; v_gene: TRBV30; CDR3aa: CAWSANRGWQPQHF; CDR3nt: TGTGCCTGGAGTGCCAACAGGGGATGGCAGCCCCAGCATTTT
j_gene: TRBJ1-1; d_gene: -; abundance: few; v_gene: TRBV6-4; CDR3aa: CASSDSTGGKTEAFF; CDR3nt: TGTGCCAGCAGTGACTCGACGGGGGGAAAGACTGAAGCTTTCTTT
j_gene: TRBJ2-7; d_gene: -; abundance: -; v_gene: TRBV20-1; CDR3aa: CSARRDTSIF; CDR3nt: TGCAGTGCTAGAAGGGACACTTCGATCTTC
j_gene: TRBJ2-5; d_gene: TRBD1; abundance: -; v_gene: TRBV9; CDR3aa: CASSGWDSQETQYF; CDR3nt: TGTGCCAGCAGCGGCTGGGACAGCCAAGAGACCCAGTACTTC
j_gene: TRBJ2-1; d_gene: TRBD2; abundance: -; v_gene: TRBV7-9; CDR3aa: CASSLGSGGATNEQFF; CDR3nt: TGTGCCAGCAGCTTAGGTAGCGGGGGGGCAACGAATGAGCAGTTCTTC
j_gene: TRBJ1-1; d_gene: -; abundance: -; v_gene: TRBV20-1; CDR3aa: CSASETGTATEAFF; CDR3nt: TGCAGTGCTAGTGAGACAGGAACGGCGACTGAAGCTTTCTTT
j_gene: TRBJ2-2; d_gene: -; abundance: -; v_gene: TRBV4-2; CDR3aa: CASSQDQGTRLWTGELFF; CDR3nt: TGTGCCAGCAGCCAAGATCAAGGGACGAGGCTGTGGACCGGGGAGCTGTTTTTT
j_gene: TRBJ2-2; d_gene: TRBD1; abundance: -; v_gene: TRBV5-1; CDR3aa: CASSLVTGGYTGELFF; CDR3nt: TGCGCCAGCAGCCTAGTGACAGGGGGTTACACCGGGGAGCTGTTTTTT
j_gene: TRBJ2-3; d_gene: -; abundance: -; v_gene: TRBV7-3; CDR3aa: CASSLTRVTDTQYF; CDR3nt: TGTGCCAGCAGCTTAACAAGAGTAACAGATACGCAGTATTTT
j_gene: TRBJ2-5; d_gene: -; abundance: -; v_gene: TRBV5-1; CDR3aa: CASSLKETQYF; CDR3nt: TGCGCCAGCAGCCTGAAAGAGACCCAGTACTTC
j_gene: TRBJ2-2; d_gene: -; abundance: -; v_gene: TRBV5-1; CDR3aa: CASSSSRGGNTGELFF; CDR3nt: TGCGCCAGCAGCTCCTCCAGAGGGGGGAACACCGGGGAGCTGTTTTTT
j_gene: TRBJ2-1; d_gene: -; abundance: -; v_gene: TRBV12-3/TRBV12-4; CDR3aa: CASSLAYNEQFF; CDR3nt: TGTGCCAGCAGTTTAGCCTACAATGAGCAGTTCTTC